One sample yielded the 25 T cell receptor beta chains listed below, sequenced in a study of identical twins. One entry per CDR3 protein results from TCRdb running MiXCR on the 5' RACE reads. The data show about 790,000 distinct CDR3 sequences, roughly 18% seen once. This sample was also put to use in a study of T cells expressing NK-cell markers.

Specimen: PBMCs. These TCRs come from a woman aged 18 to 35 in good health.

This clonotype was counted only a few times. The V call is TRBV4-2, the J call TRBJ1-2; D is uncertain. The V gene's germline CDR1 is LGHNA and CDR2 YNFKEQ. This CDR3 region has 14 residues. Trimming shortened V by 5 bases and J by 6 bases, and 16 bases separated the two germline ends. The CDR3: CASSGLTDLHGYTF. The DNA of the CDR3 is TGTGCCAGCAGCGGCCTCACCGACCTTCATGGCTACACCTTC.

This clonotype turned up a few times. The rearrangement uses TRBV19 and TRBJ1-4; D gene uncertain. CDR3 size: 14 residues. V was shortened by 5 bases and J by 10 bases, with 17 bases between the two germline ends. Germline loops: CDR1 LNHDA, CDR2 SQIVND (reference sequence). The CDR3 spells CASSPQTSRGKLFF. Here the CDR3 DNA reads TGTGCCAGTAGTCCCCAGACCAGCCGAGGAAAACTGTTTTTT.

This clonotype was observed many times. The chain employs TRBV5-1 and TRBJ2-1; 8 positions agree with TRBD2. In germline, CDR1 is SGHRS, CDR2 YFSETQ. There are 17 residues in the CDR3. Unmatched junction bases numbered 12, after V lost 0 bases and J lost 7 bases. The CDR3 DNA reads TGCGCCAGCAGCTTGGGGGCGTCGAGCGGGAGTACGAATGAGCAGTTCTTC. This encodes CASSLGASSGSTNEQFF.

The chain combines TRBV7-2 with TRBJ2-2; TRBD1 matches at 7 bases. J was trimmed by 7 bases and V by 4 bases; bases with no gene match: 9. Germline V gene lookup returns CDR1 SGHTA and CDR2 FQGNSA. This CDR3 comprises 15 residues. The CDR3 loop reads CASSSQTGKNGELFF. The CDR3, as DNA: TGTGCCAGCAGCTCCCAGACAGGGAAAAACGGGGAGCTGTTTTTT.

This chain uses TRBV6-5 with TRBJ2-5; weak D call: TRBD2 (6 bases). The CDR3 loop spans 11 amino acids. The ends were cut back, 7 bases at V and 7 bases at J, with 10 bases in the middle. Per germline, CDR1 MNHEY and CDR2 SVGAGI. The CDR3 DNA is TGTGCCAGCACCCACGGGGGGACCCAGTACTTC. Encoded protein: CASTHGGTQYF.

The CDR3 sequence is CASSQDIGAGGDEQFF. In nucleotides, the CDR3 is TGTGCCAGCAGCCAAGATATCGGCGCAGGCGGAGATGAGCAGTTCTTC. The genes are TRBV4-2 and TRBJ2-1; D is unclear. Germline lookup yields CDR1 LGHNA and CDR2 YNFKEQ. The CDR3 is 16 residues long. V was cut by 0 bases and J by 8 bases, with 17 bases left in between.

This clonotype was counted between two and nine times. The rearrangement uses TRBV7-9 and TRBJ2-7; D may be TRBD1 or TRBD2 (5 bases each). V was trimmed by 5 bases and J by 0 bases, leaving 14 bases between them. Germline V CDR1 and CDR2: SEHNR, FQNEAQ (reference sequence). The CDR3 spans 15 residues. The CDR3 here is CASSDRERVSYEQYF. CDR3 sequence (DNA): TGTGCCAGCAGCGACAGAGAGAGGGTCTCCTACGAGCAGTACTTC.

CDR3 amino acids: CSADIRLAGGEQYF. The CDR3 bases are TGCAGTGCAGATATCCGACTAGCGGGAGGCGAGCAGTACTTC. The V call is TRBV20-1, the J call TRBJ2-7; 13 bases line up with TRBD2. V dropped 6 bases and J dropped 6; count of bases not matched to a gene: 8. The CDR3 loop spans 14 amino acids. Germline loops: CDR1 DFQATT, CDR2 SNEGSKA (reference sequence).

This clonotype was observed a handful of times. The chain carries TRBV20-1 and TRBJ2-7; 8 nucleotides match TRBD2. The junction had 11 bases not matched to a gene; V was cut back by 0 bases and J by 4 bases. The CDR3 totals 16 residues. The germline gives CDR1 DFQATT, CDR2 SNEGSKA (reference sequence). CDR3 amino acids: CSARDLLRGGLYEQYF. In nucleotides, the CDR3 is TGCAGTGCTAGAGACCTCTTACGGGGGGGCCTATACGAGCAGTACTTC.

There are many counts of this clonotype. The J gene is TRBJ1-1, the V gene TRBV7-8; possibly TRBD1 for D (6 bases). The CDR3 has 14 amino acids. Germline values: CDR1 SGHVS, CDR2 FQNEAQ. Trimming pared 3 bases from V and 1 base from J, leaving 9 bases between. The CDR3 DNA reads TGTGCCAGCAGCTTCGGACAGAGGAACACTGAAGCTTTCTTT. It codes for CASSFGQRNTEAFF. The variable domain in full, completed from reference TRBV7-8 and TRBJ1-1, reads GAGVSQSPRYKVAKRGQDVALRCDPISGHVSLFWYQQALGQGPEFLTYFQNEAQLDKSGLPSDRFFAERPEGSVSTLKIQRTQQEDSAVYLCASSFGQRNTEAFFGQGTRLTVV.

This clonotype was seen more than once but under ten times. The chain uses TRBV20-1 and TRBJ2-3; 10 nucleotides align to TRBD2. There are 15 residues in the CDR3. Looked up from germline, CDR1 is DFQATT and CDR2 is SNEGSKA (reference sequence). Germline trimming cut 1 base from V and 2 bases from J; bases unmatched to any gene: 3. For the CDR3, the DNA is TGCAGTGCTAGAGTACTAGCGGGACCCACAGATACGCAGTATTTT. It is translated as CSARVLAGPTDTQYF.

The genes are TRBV6-5 and TRBJ2-4; TRBD1 agrees at 7 bases. CDR3 length: 15 residues. The junction had 10 bases not matched to a gene; V was cut back by 2 bases and J by 9 bases. Looked up from germline, CDR1 is MNHEY and CDR2 is SVGAGI. This chain's CDR3 is CASSYQNRGQGIQYF. CDR3 DNA sequence: TGTGCCAGCAGTTACCAGAACAGGGGACAAGGCATTCAGTACTTC.

This clonotype was seen more than once but under ten times. In nucleotides, the CDR3 is TGCGCCAGCAGCTTGGAGTCGCGGGGCTACACCTTC. Its protein is CASSLESRGYTF. The chain employs TRBV5-1 and TRBJ1-2; the D is unclear. Germline CDR1 SGHRS, CDR2 YFSETQ. The CDR3 totals 12 residues. Trimming stripped 0 bases from V and 8 bases from J, with 8 bases between.

This chain connects TRBV6-5 to TRBJ2-1, with TRBD2 as a possible D gene (6 bases). Germline CDR1 is MNHEY and CDR2 is SVGAGI. V gave up 4 bases and J gave up 3 bases, with 13 bases separating them. This CDR3 comprises 15 residues. The CDR3 loop is CASSSAGWLYNEQFF. The CDR3 nucleotides read TGTGCCAGCAGTTCGGCGGGATGGCTCTACAATGAGCAGTTCTTC.

About this clonotype itself: A much bigger clone sits one base away, suggesting this may be a read error. The chain uses TRBV6-2 or TRBV6-3 and TRBJ2-2; 11 bases line up with TRBD2. This CDR3 region has 14 residues. The germline V gene encodes CDR1 MNHEY and CDR2 SVGEGT. Trimming at V came to 4 bases and at J to 7 bases, leaving 2 bases not matched to a gene. Written as DNA, the CDR3 is TGTGCCAGCAGTTCTAGCGGGAGGAGCGGGGAGCTGTTTTTT. It encodes CASSSSGRSGELFF.

The sample holds a few counts of this clonotype. The genes are TRBV29-1 and TRBJ2-3, with 9 bases aligning to TRBD1. CDR3 length: 14 amino acids. Germline V lookup: CDR1 SQVTM, CDR2 ANQGSEA. V shed 7 bases, J shed 4 bases, and the junction held 9 bases outside the gene matches. CDR3 coding DNA: TGCAGCGCCACGGGGACAGGGAGGGCAGATACGCAGTATTTT. It encodes CSATGTGRADTQYF.

The rearrangement uses TRBV12-3 or TRBV12-4 and TRBJ1-1; 9 bases map to TRBD1. CDR3 length: 12 amino acids. J gave up 10 bases and V 6 bases, and 6 bases lay outside the gene matches. CDR3: CASSSGTGRAFF. In nucleotides, the CDR3 is TGTGCCAGCAGCTCAGGGACAGGGAGAGCTTTCTTT.

The chain links TRBV10-1 to TRBJ2-2, with 7 positions matching TRBD1. Germline CDR1 reads WNHNN; CDR2 reads SYGVQD (reference sequence). V was clipped by 3 bases and J by 6 bases; unmatched bases: 7. This CDR3 has 15 residues. The CDR3 coding sequence is TGCGCCAGCAGTGAAGGAACAGGGGTTGCCGGGGAGCTGTTTTTT. Translation: CASSEGTGVAGELFF.

The sample holds a few counts of this clonotype. The V gene is TRBV7-3, the J gene TRBJ2-2; the D call may be TRBD1 or TRBD2 (5 bases each). The V gene's germline CDR1 is SGHTA and CDR2 FQGTGA. The CDR3 is 14 residues long. Trimming pared 1 base from V and 6 bases from J, leaving 9 bases between. CDR3 bases: TGTGCCAGCAGCTTAATGGGGGTTGCCGGGGAGCTGTTTTTT. It specifies CASSLMGVAGELFF.

The V gene is TRBV9, the J gene TRBJ2-1, with 12 bases aligning to TRBD1. The CDR3 extends over 18 amino acids. V shed 0 bases, J shed 10 bases, and the junction held 14 bases outside the gene matches. Germline CDR1 reads SGDLS; CDR2 reads YYNGEE. CDR3 sequence (DNA): TGTGCCAGCAGCGTAGAATCGGGATACCGGGACAGGGGGCGAGAGCAGTTCTTC. The encoded protein is CASSVESGYRDRGREQFF.

The V and J genes are TRBV11-3 and TRBJ1-1, with TRBD1 as a possible D gene (6 bases). Germline V gene data show CDR1 as SGHNT and CDR2 as YENEEA. The CDR3 contains 15 residues. The V gene lost 3 bases and the J gene lost 1 base, with 12 bases spanning the gap. CDR3 nucleotides: TGTGCCAGCAGCTTCAGGGGCAAGGCGAACACTGAAGCTTTCTTT. Protein: CASSFRGKANTEAFF.

The chain combines TRBV9 with TRBJ2-7; a weak D match, TRBD2 (6 bases). Germline lookup yields CDR1 SGDLS and CDR2 YYNGEE. The CDR3 covers 14 residues. The V and J ends lost 8 bases and 5 bases respectively, with 20 bases between them. The DNA of the CDR3 is TGTGCCAGTTCGAAGGCGCTAGCGCTTAACGAGCAGTACTTC. Translating it yields CASSKALALNEQYF. Complete variable domain (other parts from reference TRBV9 and TRBJ2-7): DSGVTQTPKHLITATGQRVTLRCSPRSGDLSVYWYQQSLDQGLQFLIQYYNGEERAKGNILERFSAQQFPDLHSELNLSSLELGDSALYFCASSKALALNEQYFGPGTRLTVT.

This clonotype was recorded a few times. V and J are TRBV6-1 and TRBJ1-4, with TRBD1 identical over 7 bases. The germline gives CDR1 MNHNS, CDR2 SASEGT. CDR3 length: 14 residues. The J segment lost 11 bases and the V segment lost 7 bases, leaving 13 bases of the junction unmatched. The CDR3 region is CASTGTGTDGKLFF. DNA of the CDR3: TGTGCCAGCACCGGAACCGGGACAGATGGGAAACTGTTTTTT.

The chain employs TRBV5-1 and TRBJ2-5; 13 bases are shared with TRBD2. This CDR3 contains 16 residues. Trimming cost V 3 bases and J 5 bases; bases outside gene matches: 7. The germline V gene encodes CDR1 SGHRS and CDR2 YFSETQ. CDR3 nucleotide sequence: TGCGCCAGCAGCTCAACTAGCGGGAGGGCCGGGGAGACCCAGTACTTC. As protein: CASSSTSGRAGETQYF.

The sample holds a few counts of this clonotype. The chain carries TRBV11-2 and TRBJ2-5; D gene ambiguous. Germline V gene lookup returns CDR1 SGHAT and CDR2 FQNNGV. There are 11 residues in the CDR3. V lost 5 bases, J lost 7 bases, and 8 bases lay in between. CDR3: CASSPDATQYF. In DNA, the CDR3 is TGTGCCAGCAGCCCTGATGCGACCCAGTACTTC.